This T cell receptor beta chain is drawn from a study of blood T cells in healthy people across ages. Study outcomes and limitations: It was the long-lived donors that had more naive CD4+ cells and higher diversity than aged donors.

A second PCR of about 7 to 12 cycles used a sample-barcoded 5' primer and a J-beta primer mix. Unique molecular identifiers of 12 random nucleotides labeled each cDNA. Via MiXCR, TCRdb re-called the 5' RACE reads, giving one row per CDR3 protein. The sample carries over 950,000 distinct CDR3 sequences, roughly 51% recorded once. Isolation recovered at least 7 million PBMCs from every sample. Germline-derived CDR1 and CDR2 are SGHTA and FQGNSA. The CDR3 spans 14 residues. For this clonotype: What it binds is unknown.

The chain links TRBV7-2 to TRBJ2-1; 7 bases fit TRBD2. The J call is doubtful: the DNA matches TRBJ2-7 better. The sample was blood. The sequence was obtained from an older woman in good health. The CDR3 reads CASRLAKTYNEQYF. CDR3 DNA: TGTGCCAGCAGACTAGCGAAGACCTACAATGAGCAGTACTTC.